A single sample is the source of the 8 T cell receptor beta chains below, sequenced in a study of blood T cell repertoires in COVID-19. Profiling relied on immunoSEQ multiplex PCR, and the TCRdb table lists in-frame clones only, not all of them. The sample carries approximately 300,000 clones, about 87% recorded once. Sequencing was carried out using peripheral blood. The origin of the receptors is a woman in her 50s with COVID-19, enrolled during active disease.

The V and J genes are TRBV10-3 and TRBJ2-7, with D possibly matching TRBD2 (6 bases). V was clipped by 3 bases and J by 2 bases, with 23 bases between them. This CDR3 spans 18 amino acids. Germline assignment: CDR1 ENHRY and CDR2 SYGVKD. The CDR3 nucleotides are TGTGCCATCAGTGACCGGGACTGGAGAATCCGGGGCCCCTACGAGCAGTACTTC. This translates into CAISDRDWRIRGPYEQYF.

In DNA form, the CDR3 reads TGTGCCAGCAGCTTCGCAGGGTCCTCTGAGCAGTTCTTC. Amino acid sequence: CASSFAGSSEQFF. The rearrangement links TRBV11-3 to TRBJ2-1; possibly TRBD1 for D (5 bases). The CDR3 has 13 amino acids. Trimming took off 3 bases at V and 9 bases at J, with 12 bases between the two ends. The V gene's germline CDR1 is SGHNT and CDR2 YENEEA.

This chain links TRBV27 with TRBJ1-4; no clear D. V was clipped by 6 bases and J by 2 bases, with 10 bases between them. The CDR3 spans 14 residues. CDR1 and CDR2 (germline): MNHEY, SMNVEV (reference sequence). This chain's CDR3 is CASSVGRTNEKLFF. The CDR3 DNA sequence: TGTGCCAGCAGCGTGGGGAGGACTAATGAAAAACTGTTTTTT. The variable domain in full, with the rest retrieved from reference TRBV27 and TRBJ1-4, is EAQVTQNPRYLITVTGKKLTVTCSQNMNHEYMSWYRQDPGLGLRQIYYSMNVEVTDKGDVPEGYKVSRKEKRNFPLILESPSPNQTSLYFCASSVGRTNEKLFFGSGTQLSVL.

The rearrangement links TRBV9 to TRBJ2-1, with 8 bases that match TRBD2. J gave up 9 bases and V 0 bases, and 11 bases lay outside the gene matches. This CDR3 is 16 amino acids long. Germline V gene sequence: CDR1 SGDLS, CDR2 YYNGEE. CDR3 sequence: CASSVATGLAPAEQFF. The CDR3 nucleotides read TGTGCCAGCAGCGTAGCTACTGGACTAGCCCCCGCTGAGCAGTTCTTC.

The chain has TRBV2 and TRBJ2-7; D possibly corresponds to TRBD1 (5 bases). This CDR3 region has 15 residues. The V and J ends lost 5 bases and 4 bases respectively, with 18 bases between them. The germline CDR1 and CDR2 sequences are SNHLY and FYNNEI. CDR3 in DNA: TGTGCCAGCAGTCCGGACGGACACGGTGTGTACGAGCAGTACTTC. This encodes CASSPDGHGVYEQYF.

In this sample, this clone turned up once. This chain uses TRBV5-1 with TRBJ2-2; a possible D gene is TRBD2 (6 bases). Trimming removed 0 bases from V and 0 bases from J, with 6 bases in between. From germline, CDR1 is SGHRS and CDR2 YFSETQ. The CDR3 has 15 residues. CDR3 sequence reads: CASSLGGANTGELFF. Written as DNA, the CDR3 is TGCGCCAGCAGCTTGGGGGGGGCGAACACCGGGGAGCTGTTTTTT.

This chain connects TRBV10-1 to TRBJ1-3; possibly TRBD1 for D (5 bases). Germline-derived CDR1 and CDR2 are WNHNN and SYGVQD (reference sequence). The CDR3 runs to 13 residues. The ends were cut back, 10 bases at V and 5 bases at J, with 15 bases in the middle. CDR3 sequence (DNA): TGCGCCACCCAGCCGGGACTTCGAAACACCATATATTTT. Translating gives CATQPGLRNTIYF.

The rearrangement links TRBV5-8 to TRBJ2-3, with TRBD1 matching 8 bases. Germline CDR1 is SGHTS and CDR2 is YDEGEE. This CDR3 has 14 residues. The J segment lost 9 bases and the V segment lost 5 bases, leaving 11 bases of the junction unmatched. The CDR3 reads CASRGTGTRSTQYF. The CDR3 nucleotides are TGTGCCAGCAGAGGGACAGGTACCCGGTCGACGCAGTATTTT.